Included here is one T cell receptor (beta chain) sequence, with context. The antigen is not known. This CDR3 spans 15 amino acids. V lost 0 bases and J lost 13, with 19 bases in between. Germline CDR1 reads SGDLS; CDR2 reads YYNGEE. These data come from a study of graft-versus-host responses after intestinal transplantation. Study in general: Recipients got multivisceral, liver-intestinal, or isolated intestinal transplants. Every recipient underwent anti-thymocyte globulin induction, then tacrolimus and steroids for two to three years.

Study-wide findings and caveats: Early post-transplant HvG declines were associated with peak circulating GvH clone levels. Patients who carried graft-donor T cell macrochimerism also had high graft-versus-host to host-versus-graft clonal ratios in their allografts.

The protocol was immunoSEQ multiplex PCR, while the TCRdb copy is restricted to in-frame clones and leaves out a portion. The sample includes about 25,000 clones, over 85% of them seen just once. The sequenced sample was PBMCs, obtained 30 days after intestinal transplant. This sequence was found in a human patient who received an intestinal transplant, so some T cells may come from the graft donor. The rearrangement links TRBV9 to TRBJ2-2; D is uncertain. CDR3 residues: CASSVESPGRSGLFF. In nucleotides, the CDR3 is TGTGCCAGCAGCGTAGAATCCCCGGGTCGGTCGGGGCTGTTTTTT.